This T cell receptor (beta chain) was recorded in a study of Ad26.COV2.S vaccination and SARS-CoV-2 variants. Study-level results: Substantial breadth in spike-specific CD8+ and CD4+ T cell responses was reportedly seen after vaccination.

Data came from immunoSEQ multiplex PCR; TCRdb stores just in-frame clones and leaves some out. Found here are over 130,000 clones, about nine tenths of them singletons; the top ten hold around 5%. The germline V gene has CDR1 MDHEN and CDR2 SYDVKM. This CDR3 contains 13 residues. V lost 5 bases to trimming and J lost 10 bases, with 14 bases between them. As to this clone: Its antigen remains unidentified.

This clonotype was obtained from a human donor who had recovered from COVID-19. The specimen was peripheral blood, collected after recovery from COVID-19. The chain combines TRBV28 with TRBJ1-4, with D possibly TRBD1 on 5 matching bases. The CDR3 bases are TGTGCCAGCAGTCCCCCGGCGGGGGGAAAACTGTTTTTT. Encoded protein: CASSPPAGGKLFF.